This TCR beta chain emerged from a study of cytomegalovirus exposure and HLA in healthy donors. Study-level information: A later analysis reported the approximately 120 validation repertoires used the same platform as the 666 first-cohort repertoires.

Here immunoSEQ multiplex PCR was the method, and the copy in TCRdb shows in-frame clones only, minus some. The data show hundreds of thousands of clones, roughly 87% seen once. The CDR3 consists of 14 residues. V dropped 3 bases and J dropped 3; count of bases not matched to a gene: 6. Germline-derived CDR1 and CDR2 are SGHRS and YFSETQ. The sequence came from a woman younger than 30 in good health and CMV-seropositive. This rearrangement joins TRBV5-1 to TRBJ2-7; the match to TRBD1 covers 7 bases. The specimen sequenced was PBMCs. CDR3 protein: CASSWGTASYEQYF. CDR3 bases: TGCGCCAGCAGCTGGGGGACAGCAAGCTACGAGCAGTACTTC.